This TCR beta chain was retrieved from a study of blood T cell repertoires in COVID-19. Study overall: PBMCs, B-cell-depleted T cells, or T cells were the source of the cDNA or gDNA that made up the material.

The length of the CDR3 is 13 residues. Germline V gives CDR1 KGHSH, CDR2 LQKENI. V was pared by 5 bases and J by 8 bases, with 5 bases of the junction left unmatched. Libraries were prepared by immunoSEQ multiplex PCR; TCRdb keeps only in-frame clonotypes and omits some of them. The table shows about 140,000 clones, with approximately 81% occurring only once. V and J are TRBV18 and TRBJ1-2; 10 bases align to TRBD1. This clonotype originated in a human donor in a cohort sampled during active COVID-19. The specimen was peripheral blood. The CDR3 spells CASSMTGGEGYTF. The DNA for the CDR3 is TGTGCCAGCTCAATGACAGGGGGCGAGGGCTACACCTTC.